The sequence of this T cell receptor (beta chain) was determined in a study of T-cell reconstitution after alpha-beta-depleted transplantation in children (dated by TCRdb to 2015 to 2016). General notes on the study: Using TCR repertoire profiling, the study quantitatively followed how T-cell immune reconstitution unfolded in children after TCRalphabeta/CD19-depleted allogeneic hematopoietic cell transplantation.

A remark on this clonotype: Its antigen is currently not known. The CDR3 end shows no conserved phenylalanine or tryptophan, and so a read error is likely.

The method behind the library was PCR. The sequencer listed for this sample is Illumina HiSeq 2500. Molecular barcoding was employed in the preparation of TCR libraries, with unique molecular identifiers being used to normalize TCRbeta repertoire quantification. TCRdb handled the public reads itself, with Q25 trimming in fastp and clone calling in MiXCR, and kept productive beta chains. All rows with the same CDR3 protein become a single entry with the most common DNA and genes. Across this sample there are around 500,000 distinct CDR3 sequences, with around 13% seen only once. The top ten clones comprise 4.5% to 6% of the sample. The sample in question was PBMCs from the stem cell graft donor, obtained from the stem cell graft. The clonotype was recovered from a human donor who donated a stem cell graft to a child with combined immunodeficiency.

The bases are TGCGCCAGCAGCCAGCCCGGGTTCGGAAACACCATATATATT. Its translation reads: CASSQPGFGNTIYI. Recombination linked TRBV4-3 to TRBJ1-3, with no reliable assignment of the D segment. The V and J ends are trimmed by 3 bases and 4 bases, leaving 10 bases between them. The CDR3 adds up to 14 amino acids, both ends counted. The kept DNA is CDR3 alone, 42 bases in frame from the first base. The germline V gene specifies LGHNA as CDR1 and YSLEER as CDR2.